The clone carrying this TCR beta chain was observed at least ten times. What it binds is unknown. Trimming at V came to 4 bases and at J to 3 bases, leaving 6 bases not matched to a gene. CDR1 is SGHTA and CDR2 is FQGNSA in the germline V gene. This CDR3 is built from 15 residues. The data derive from a study of T cell repertoires in cytomegalovirus infection. Via MiXCR, TCRdb re-called the reads, giving one row per CDR3 protein. Among approximately 1,000,000 distinct CDR3 sequences listed, about a third were seen once. The sequencing here drew on cultured CD8+ T cells from PBMCs, taken from culture after CMV antigen stimulation. This receptor was identified in a human donor in good health (CMV status not recorded). Some clones in this sample may be carry-over from other donors' samples. The chain combines TRBV7-2 with TRBJ1-2; 9 nucleotides align to TRBD1. CDR3 DNA: TGTGCCAGCAGCTCCGGGACAGGGTATCACTATGGCTACACCTTC. Translated: CASSSGTGYHYGYTF.